This passage covers 25 T cell receptor beta chains from one sample sequenced in a study of blood T cell repertoires in COVID-19. TCRdb's copy holds only in-frame clones and misses some; the assay was immunoSEQ multiplex PCR. The sample has 300,000 or so clones; around 86% are singletons. Sequencing was carried out using peripheral blood. These TCRs come from a woman in her 40s who had recovered from COVID-19.

This clone was observed a single time. The CDR3 sequence: CASSFVGGGNEQFF. The CDR3, as DNA: TGTGCCAGCAGCTTCGTCGGGGGAGGCAATGAGCAGTTCTTC. The genes are TRBV5-5 and TRBJ2-1; TRBD2 might be the D (6 bases). Germline CDR1 reads SGHKS; CDR2 reads YYEKEE (reference sequence). The ends were cut back, 2 bases at V and 6 bases at J, with 12 bases in the middle. The CDR3 totals 14 residues.

This chain connects TRBV27 to TRBJ2-2, with a possible D match to TRBD2 (6 bases). Trimming took off 3 bases at V and 1 base at J, with 12 bases between the two ends. Per germline, CDR1 MNHEY and CDR2 SMNVEV (reference sequence). This CDR3 region has 16 residues. In nucleotides, the CDR3 is TGTGCCAGCAGTTTCGATGCGGGGATGAACACCGGGGAGCTGTTTTTT. Translating gives CASSFDAGMNTGELFF.

The chain couples TRBV5-4 to TRBJ1-1; D not certain. The germline V gene has CDR1 SGHNT and CDR2 YYREEE (reference sequence). The CDR3 consists of 13 residues. The V end lost 3 bases, the J end lost 3 bases, and 9 bases lay between the germline ends. The CDR3 reads CASSWRLDTEAFF. Written as DNA, the CDR3 is TGTGCCAGCAGCTGGAGGTTGGACACTGAAGCTTTCTTT.

The chain uses TRBV6-5 and TRBJ2-7, with 7 bases identical to TRBD2. The germline V gene encodes CDR1 MNHEY and CDR2 SVGAGI. The V and J ends lost 6 bases and 5 bases, in that order; junction bases with no gene match: 10. This CDR3 has 14 amino acids. CDR3 loop: CASSSLGGYHEQYF. CDR3 DNA: TGTGCCAGCAGCTCATTGGGAGGGTACCACGAGCAGTACTTC.

The chain has TRBV6-6 and TRBJ2-6; possibly TRBD2 for D (5 bases). CDR3 length: 16 residues. Trimming removed 6 bases from V and 4 bases from J, with 16 bases in between. Germline V gives CDR1 MNHNY, CDR2 SVGAGI (reference sequence). The CDR3 nucleotides are TGTGCCAGCAGCCACGAGGGTGTTGCCGGGGCCAACGTCCTGACTTTC. As protein: CASSHEGVAGANVLTF.

This chain joins TRBV4-1 and TRBJ1-5; tentative D call: TRBD1 (6 bases). The CDR3 runs to 14 residues. Trimming removed 6 bases from V and 6 bases from J, with 15 bases in between. Germline V gives CDR1 MGHRA, CDR2 YSYEKL. The CDR3 region is CASSYRVGSQPQHF. The CDR3 DNA sequence: TGCGCCAGCAGTTACAGGGTGGGGAGTCAGCCCCAGCATTTT.

The chain recombines TRBV5-4 with TRBJ2-5; a possible D gene is TRBD2 (6 bases). The length of the CDR3 is 13 residues. Between the trimmed V and J ends, which lost 6 bases and 1 base, there was a span of 10 bases. CDR1 is SGHNT, CDR2 YYREEE, per germline (reference sequence). The CDR3 here is CASKMGLQETQYF. As DNA, the CDR3 is TGTGCCAGCAAAATGGGACTCCAAGAGACCCAGTACTTC.

This chain uses TRBV7-6 with TRBJ1-2, with D uncertain. Trimming cost V 0 bases and J 5 bases, with 10 bases left between them. The CDR3 runs to 14 residues. Germline-derived CDR1 and CDR2 are SGHVS and FNYEAQ. CDR3 sequence: CASSLAGDSYGYTF. The CDR3 DNA reads as TGTGCCAGCAGCTTAGCCGGAGACTCGTATGGCTACACCTTC.

The V call is TRBV10-3, the J call TRBJ2-1; D may be TRBD2 (6 bases). The germline gives CDR1 ENHRY, CDR2 SYGVKD. There are 11 residues in the CDR3. V gave up 11 bases and J gave up 8 bases, with 13 bases separating them. CDR3 in DNA: TGTGCCTCCGGGGGAGTCGATGAGCAGTTCTTC. Translation: CASGGVDEQFF.

The chain carries TRBV2 and TRBJ1-2; D ambiguous. The CDR3 spans 14 residues. V lost 11 bases, J lost 8 bases, and 24 bases lay in between. Germline assignment: CDR1 SNHLY and CDR2 FYNNEI. CDR3 protein: CAQGFEDTSGGYTF. The CDR3 nucleotides are TGTGCCCAAGGATTTGAGGATACCTCGGGGGGCTACACCTTC.

The genes are TRBV11-1 and TRBJ1-1, with D possibly TRBD1 on 6 matching bases. Germline CDR1 SGHAT, CDR2 FQDESV (reference sequence). Trimming took off 5 bases at V and 5 bases at J, with 12 bases between the two ends. The CDR3 is 13 amino acids. CDR3 protein: CASSLKGGTEAFF. In nucleotides, the CDR3 is TGTGCCAGCAGCCTCAAGGGGGGGACTGAAGCTTTCTTT.

This clone was picked up one time. The rearrangement links TRBV9 to TRBJ2-5; 12 bases agree with TRBD2. There are 16 residues in the CDR3. After removal of 6 bases from V and 5 bases from J, the junction contained 11 bases not matched to a gene. The germline gives CDR1 SGDLS, CDR2 YYNGEE. The CDR3, as DNA: TGTGCCAGCACCGGGTCTAGCGGGGGGGCCCCGGAGACCCAGTACTTC. Translation gives CASTGSSGGAPETQYF.

J is TRBJ1-5 and V is TRBV6-5; D remains unclear. The germline V gene has CDR1 MNHEY and CDR2 SVGAGI. This CDR3 is 13 amino acids long. V lost 6 bases, J lost 5 bases, and 11 bases lay in between. As DNA, the CDR3 is TGTGCCAGCAGCCCATTTGGGCATCAGCCCCAGCATTTT. Translation: CASSPFGHQPQHF.

The V and J genes are TRBV20-1 and TRBJ2-2, with 8 bases matching TRBD1. The CDR3 sequence is 16 residues long. The junction had 6 bases not matched to a gene; V was cut back by 3 bases and J by 0 bases. In germline, CDR1 is DFQATT, CDR2 SNEGSKA (reference sequence). CDR3 coding DNA: TGCAGTGCTAGTCAACCGGGACAGGCGAACACCGGGGAGCTGTTTTTT. Protein sequence: CSASQPGQANTGELFF.

In its sample, this clone was seen once. In nucleotides, the CDR3 is TGTGCCAGCAGCGGACGGGACAGCTCCTACAATGAGCAGTTCTTC. Translation gives CASSGRDSSYNEQFF. The V call is TRBV7-9, the J call TRBJ2-1; TRBD1 aligns across 7 bases. The J segment lost 0 bases and the V segment lost 5 bases, leaving 4 bases of the junction unmatched. The CDR3 has 15 residues. Germline V lookup: CDR1 SEHNR, CDR2 FQNEAQ (reference sequence). The full variable domain, in which reference TRBV7-9 and TRBJ2-1 provide the parts outside the CDR3, is DTGVSQNPRHKITKRGQNVTFRCDPISEHNRLYWYRQTLGQGPEFLTYFQNEAQLEKSRLLSDRFSAERPKGSFSTLEIQRTEQGDSAMYLCASSGRDSSYNEQFFGPGTRLTVL.

V and J are TRBV15 and TRBJ2-5; D is unclear. The CDR3 consists of 15 residues. Per germline, CDR1 LNHNV and CDR2 YYDKDF (reference sequence). The V and J ends lost 2 bases and 3 bases respectively, with 13 bases between them. The CDR3 DNA reads TGTGCCACCAGCAGACTATACGACTTAGAAGAGACCCAGTACTTC. It is translated as CATSRLYDLEETQYF.

V gene TRBV18 combines with J gene TRBJ1-3; no reliable D call. This CDR3 is 21 amino acids long. The germline CDR1 and CDR2 sequences are KGHSH and LQKENI. The ends were cut back, 6 bases at V and 2 bases at J, with 32 bases in the middle. CDR3 loop: CASSPRVHSLRSSGPGNTIYF. CDR3 coding DNA: TGTGCCAGCTCGCCCCGGGTCCATTCCCTTCGATCCTCTGGTCCTGGAAACACCATATATTTT.

The rearrangement uses TRBV6-1 and TRBJ1-1; no clear D. Between the trimmed V and J ends, which lost 2 bases and 3 bases, there was a span of 10 bases. The CDR3 has 14 amino acids. Germline V CDR1 and CDR2: MNHNS, SASEGT. CDR3 nucleotides: TGTGCCAGCAGTGAAACTGTGGTGGACACTGAAGCTTTCTTT. Encoded protein: CASSETVVDTEAFF.

The chain couples TRBV9 to TRBJ1-5; TRBD1 is a possible D gene (5 bases). Looked up from germline, CDR1 is SGDLS and CDR2 is YYNGEE. The ends were cut back, 7 bases at V and 2 bases at J, with 16 bases in the middle. The CDR3 length is 15 residues. The chain's CDR3 is CASGRDAGRNQPQHF. DNA for the CDR3: TGTGCCAGCGGAAGGGACGCGGGACGCAATCAGCCCCAGCATTTT.

This clone was observed once. The V gene is TRBV5-1, the J gene TRBJ1-1; the match to TRBD1 covers 11 bases. Trimming at V came to 3 bases and at J to 2 bases, leaving 3 bases not matched to a gene. CDR1 is SGHRS and CDR2 is YFSETQ in the germline V gene. CDR3 length: 15 amino acids. CDR3 region: CASSWTGGTNTEAFF. In DNA, the CDR3 is TGCGCCAGCAGCTGGACAGGGGGCACAAACACTGAAGCTTTCTTT. Variable domain in full (rest from reference TRBV5-1 and TRBJ1-1): KAGVTQTPRYLIKTRGQQVTLSCSPISGHRSVSWYQQTPGQGLQFLFEYFSETQRNKGNFPGRFSGRQFSNSRSEMNVSTLELGDSALYLCASSWTGGTNTEAFFGQGTRLTVV.

The chain employs TRBV2 and TRBJ1-1, with D perhaps TRBD1 (5 bases). The CDR3 length is 14 residues. The germline V and J ends were trimmed by 4 bases and 4 bases, with 13 bases remaining between them. Germline CDR1 and CDR2: SNHLY and FYNNEI. The CDR3 loop is CASSAGGRFTEAFF. The CDR3 nucleotides are TGTGCCAGCAGTGCGGGGGGGAGGTTCACTGAAGCTTTCTTT.

The chain joins TRBV5-1 to TRBJ1-1; D remains ambiguous. Germline V lookup: CDR1 SGHRS, CDR2 YFSETQ. The CDR3 totals 12 residues. The V end lost 0 bases, the J end lost 11 bases, and 11 bases lay between the germline ends. This CDR3 is CASSLAGENAFF. As DNA, the CDR3 is TGCGCCAGCAGCTTGGCCGGTGAGAACGCTTTCTTT.

The V and J genes are TRBV9 and TRBJ1-1; D is possibly TRBD1 (5 bases). V dropped 4 bases and J dropped 5 bases, with 18 bases sitting between them. CDR3 length: 15 amino acids. Germline V gives CDR1 SGDLS, CDR2 YYNGEE. Here the CDR3 reads CASSPTPGGGTEAFF. The CDR3 DNA reads as TGTGCCAGCAGCCCAACCCCGGGGGGGGGTACTGAAGCTTTCTTT. The full variable domain, in which reference TRBV9 and TRBJ1-1 provide the parts outside the CDR3, is DSGVTQTPKHLITATGQRVTLRCSPRSGDLSVYWYQQSLDQGLQFLIQYYNGEERAKGNILERFSAQQFPDLHSELNLSSLELGDSALYFCASSPTPGGGTEAFFGQGTRLTVV.

V gene TRBV10-3 combines with J gene TRBJ2-2, with 9 bases that match TRBD1. Losses at the gene ends were 4 bases for V and 3 bases for J; bases not matched to a gene: 6. Germline V CDR1 and CDR2: ENHRY, SYGVKD. The CDR3 covers 16 residues. The CDR3 here is CAISGGTGSDTGELFF. DNA of the CDR3: TGTGCCATCAGTGGGGGGACAGGGTCGGACACCGGGGAGCTGTTTTTT.

The V call is TRBV10-3, the J call TRBJ2-1; 8 bases map to TRBD2. V was pared by 6 bases and J by 5 bases, with 6 bases of the junction left unmatched. Germline values: CDR1 ENHRY, CDR2 SYGVKD. The CDR3 runs 14 residues. The CDR3 is CAIRIAGKDNEQFF. As DNA, the CDR3 is TGTGCCATCAGAATAGCGGGGAAAGACAATGAGCAGTTCTTC.